This TCR beta chain stems from a study of CD8+CD57+ T cells in acquired aplastic anemia (dated by TCRdb to the late 2010s). Context from the whole study: A mean of around 3 ug of DNA, ranging from about 0.17 to 30 ug, was extracted from sorted CD4+ and CD8+ cells.

The study deep-sequenced TCR repertoires of sorted CD4+ and CD8+ blood T cells from severe aplastic anemia patients and healthy subjects. Ficoll-Paque density gradient centrifugation was used to isolate peripheral blood mononuclear cells. Before DNA extraction, CD4+ and CD8+ T cells were sorted by FACS or by magnetic beads. TCR beta VDJ combination and CDR3 sequence profiling used genomic DNA as the template. TCR repertoire sequencing was run on an Illumina HiSeq 2000. The original pipeline was this. Repertoire assessment relied on Simpson's diversity index, CDR3 size and DJ length profiles, and TRBV/TRBJ rearrangement plots. The most abundant DNA sequence in the deep sequencing data was taken as the immunodominant clone. CDR3 amino acid sequences were checked for sharing across subjects and were also compared against the VDJdb database and published repertoires. The raw public reads went through TCRdb reprocessing: fastp at Q25, MiXCR clone calling, in-frame beta chains kept. Identical CDR3 proteins give one entry, which carries the most common genes and DNA. TCRdb's processing, not the authors', yielded these V and J calls. This sample is represented by about 190,000 distinct CDR3 sequences; 50% to 75% of them were singletons. Approximately 44% of the sample is held by the ten biggest clonotypes.

From the cysteine up to the phenylalanine, the CDR3 has a length of 16 residues. Only CDR3 DNA is held: 48 bases, read in frame from base 1. Reading the germline V gene (reference sequence) gives CDR1 DFQATT and CDR2 SNEGSKA. Trimming leaves V shorter by 1 base and J shorter by 5 bases, with the junction holding 6 bases beyond the gene matches. Study-wide conclusions, independent of this receptor: Nearly 30 CD8+ CDR3 sequences were found in both patients and controls but appeared to be highly expressed in patients and within the immunodominant clones of the patients. CD8+ Simpson's diversity did not differ significantly between patients and healthy controls (P=0.060).

Notes on this clonotype: Its binding antigen is unknown. Base qualities were left out, and no much larger clone turns up one base away.

Sequencing input: sorted CD4+, CD8+, or CD8+CD57+ T cells (not recorded which) from PBMCs. The source is a human donor with severe aplastic anemia or a healthy control (not recorded which). Recombination connected TRBV20-1 to TRBJ2-1, with TRBD2 identical over 12 junction bases. The nucleotides are TGCAGTGCTAGAGGTTGGGCTAGCGGGGGGGACAATGAGCAGTTCTTC. Its protein product is CSARGWASGGDNEQFF.